Listed below are T cell receptor beta chains from one sample, sequenced in a study of CD8 T cells in ankylosing spondylitis. TCRdb reprocessed the 5' RACE reads with MiXCR, giving one entry per CDR3 protein. This sample has 50,000 to 75,000 distinct CDR3 sequences; under 7.5% occur once, and the top ten carry about 5%. The sequenced sample was synovial fluid, either unsorted or a sorted T cell fraction (not recorded which). The receptor source for this set is a male donor with ankylosing spondylitis. The CDR3 runs from the conserved cysteine through the conserved F or W. D genes are given only for firm matches. The size field is filled for only some rows; it gives once, few, many or a size class.

TRBJ2-5 . TRBV27 . TGTGCCAGCAGTTTGACCACCGGGACTTTCCAAGAGACCCAGTACTTC CASSLTTGTFQETQYF
TRBJ2-7 . TRBV7-2 many TGTGCCAGCAGCTTAGTGGGAGGCAGGGACTACGAGCAGTACTTC CASSLVGGRDYEQYF
TRBJ2-5 . TRBV12-3/TRBV12-4 few TGTGCCAGCAGTCAGTACCGGGGACCGGGGGAAGAGACCCAGTACTTC CASSQYRGPGEETQYF
TRBJ2-1 TRBD2 TRBV10-3 many TGTGCCATCAGTGCGGGTTTGGCTAGCGGGATGATTGAGCAGTTCTTC CAISAGLASGMIEQFF
TRBJ1-5 . TRBV25-1 many TGTGCCAGCAGTTTGGGGATCGGCAATCAGCCCCAGCATTTT CASSLGIGNQPQHF
TRBJ1-2 TRBD1 TRBV24-1 few TGTGCCACCAGTGATACTCGGACAGGGGCGGTTGGCTACACCTTC CATSDTRTGAVGYTF
TRBJ1-1 TRBD1 TRBV5-1 many TGCGCCAGCAGCTTGGCCGGGACAGGGGATAAAGCTTTCTTT CASSLAGTGDKAFF
TRBJ2-7 . TRBV29-1 many TGCGCCGTGGGTCTTCCCTACGAGCAGTACTTC CAVGLPYEQYF
TRBJ2-7 . TRBV29-1 many TGCAGCGTCGCGACCTCTTACGAGCAGTACTTC CSVATSYEQYF
TRBJ1-2 . TRBV5-1 many TGCGCCAGCAAGCCCGGGAACTATGGCTACACCTTC CASKPGNYGYTF
TRBJ2-1 TRBD2 TRBV9 few TGTGCCAGCAGCGTAGCTAGGACGGTAGCGGGAGATCTTGAGCAGTTCTTC CASSVARTVAGDLEQFF
TRBJ2-3 . TRBV10-1 . TGCGCCAGCAGTGAGTCCACCCGGGGTACGCAGTATTTT CASSESTRGTQYF
TRBJ1-2 . TRBV11-2 many TGTGCCAGCAGCTTAAATCCCGCCAGGGCCTTAGCTAACTATGGCTACACCTTC CASSLNPARALANYGYTF
TRBJ1-5 . TRBV12-3/TRBV12-4 few TGTGCCAGCAGTTTGTTTGGGGACGATCAGCCCCAGCATTTT CASSLFGDDQPQHF
TRBJ2-7 . TRBV5-1 . TGCGCCAGCAGCTTGTCGGGGGCAAACGAGCAGTACTTC CASSLSGANEQYF
TRBJ2-7 TRBD2 TRBV20-1 few TGCAGTGCTAGGGGACTAGCGGGAGCAGGCCACGAGCAGTACTTC CSARGLAGAGHEQYF
TRBJ2-3 . TRBV5-1 many TGCGCCAGCAGCCCCGGGTGGGGCGGTGACACGCAGTATTTT CASSPGWGGDTQYF
TRBJ2-1 TRBD2 TRBV28 . TGTGCCAGCAATGGACTAGCGGCAGAGGATGAGCAGTTCTTC CASNGLAAEDEQFF
TRBJ2-2 . TRBV4-3 many TGCGCCAGCAGCCAAGAAGTAGGGCAGGGAGGGGAGCTGTTTTTT CASSQEVGQGGELFF
TRBJ2-4 TRBD2 TRBV20-1 many TGCAGTGCTAGAGACCTAGCGGGAGGCCCAAACATTCAGTACTTC CSARDLAGGPNIQYF
TRBJ2-7 TRBD1 TRBV6-5 . TGTGCCAGCAGTTCCCTATTGGCCGACAGGGTTTACGAGCAGTACTTC CASSSLLADRVYEQYF
TRBJ1-4 . TRBV25-1 many TGTGCCAGCAGTGAAAGGGGTAGTGAAAAACTGTTTTTT CASSERGSEKLFF
TRBJ2-5 TRBD2 TRBV5-5 many TGTGCCAGCAGCGACGTCCGCGGGAGGACTGGGGAGACCCAGTACTTC CASSDVRGRTGETQYF
TRBJ2-1 . TRBV4-1 . TGCGCCAGCAGCCAAGATTTGGCAGGTTACAATGAGCAGTTCTTC CASSQDLAGYNEQFF
TRBJ1-3 . TRBV28 many TGTGCCAGCACCGGCGGAGGTAACTCTGGAAACACCATATATTTT CASTGGGNSGNTIYF
TRBJ2-7 TRBD1 TRBV6-5 many TGTGCCAGCAGTGAGGACAGGGGTGTTTTCGAGCAGTACTTC CASSEDRGVFEQYF
TRBJ2-5 . TRBV5-6 few TGTGCCAGCAGCCCCGGACTGGCCCACCAAGAGACCCAGTACTTC CASSPGLAHQETQYF
TRBJ1-6 . TRBV5-1 many TGCGCCAGCAGCTCGGTGGAGGGGTCACCCCTCCACTTT CASSSVEGSPLHF
TRBJ2-1 TRBD2 TRBV10-3 many TGTGCCATCGGGACTAGCGGTTACAATGAGCAGTTCTTC CAIGTSGYNEQFF
TRBJ2-7 . TRBV28 . TGTGCCAGCAGTTCCCCCCTGGGGGGGCCCTACGAGCAGTACTTC CASSSPLGGPYEQYF
TRBJ2-5 . TRBV5-1 few TGCGCCAGCAGCTTGGGATATGGGGGAATGGAGACCCAGTACTTC CASSLGYGGMETQYF
TRBJ2-1 . TRBV20-1 medium-sized TGCAGTGCTATTCATCAGGGAACCGAGCAGTTCTTC CSAIHQGTEQFF
TRBJ2-1 TRBD2 TRBV7-2 many TGTGCCAGCAGCTACACTAGCGGGAGTGGTGTTGAGCAGTTCTTC CASSYTSGSGVEQFF